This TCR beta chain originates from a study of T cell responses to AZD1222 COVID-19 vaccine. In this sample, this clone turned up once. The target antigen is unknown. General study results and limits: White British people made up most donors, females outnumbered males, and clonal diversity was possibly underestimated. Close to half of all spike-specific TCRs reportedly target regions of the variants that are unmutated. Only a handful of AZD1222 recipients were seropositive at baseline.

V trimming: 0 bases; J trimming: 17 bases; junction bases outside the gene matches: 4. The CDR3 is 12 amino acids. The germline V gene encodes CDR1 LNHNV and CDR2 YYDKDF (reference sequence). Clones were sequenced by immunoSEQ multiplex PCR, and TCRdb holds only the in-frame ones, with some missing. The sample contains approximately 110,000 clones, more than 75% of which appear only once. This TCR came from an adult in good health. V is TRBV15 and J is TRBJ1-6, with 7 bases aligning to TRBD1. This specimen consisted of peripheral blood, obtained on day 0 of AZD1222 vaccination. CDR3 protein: CATSRDGGGFHF. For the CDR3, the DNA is TGTGCCACCAGCAGAGATGGAGGGGGCTTCCACTTT.